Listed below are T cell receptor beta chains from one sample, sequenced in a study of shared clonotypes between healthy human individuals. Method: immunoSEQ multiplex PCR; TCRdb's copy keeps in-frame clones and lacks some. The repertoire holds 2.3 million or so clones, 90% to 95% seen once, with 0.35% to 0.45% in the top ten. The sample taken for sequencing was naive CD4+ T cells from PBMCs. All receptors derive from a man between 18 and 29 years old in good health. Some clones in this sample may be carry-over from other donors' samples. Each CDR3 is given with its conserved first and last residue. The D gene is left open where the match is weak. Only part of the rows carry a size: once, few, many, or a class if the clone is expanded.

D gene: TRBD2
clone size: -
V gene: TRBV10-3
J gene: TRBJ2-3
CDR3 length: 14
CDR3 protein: CAISLGTSADTQYF
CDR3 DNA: TGTGCCATCAGTTTGGGGACTAGCGCAGATACGCAGTATTTT

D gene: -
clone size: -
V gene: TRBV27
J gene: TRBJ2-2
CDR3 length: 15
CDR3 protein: CASSKTGSISEELFF
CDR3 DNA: TGTGCCAGCAGTAAGACAGGAAGTATTTCAGAGGAGCTGTTTTTT

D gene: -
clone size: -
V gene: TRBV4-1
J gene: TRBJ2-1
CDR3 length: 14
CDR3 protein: CASTLTGSYNEQFF
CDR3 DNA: TGCGCCAGCACCCTCACGGGGTCCTACAATGAGCAGTTCTTC

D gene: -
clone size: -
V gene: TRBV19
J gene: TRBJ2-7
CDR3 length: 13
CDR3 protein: CASSKAGAYEQYF
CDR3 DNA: TGTGCCAGTAGTAAAGCAGGTGCCTACGAGCAGTACTTC

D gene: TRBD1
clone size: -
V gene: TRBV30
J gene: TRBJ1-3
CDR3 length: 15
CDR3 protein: CAWGRPGQPGNTIYF
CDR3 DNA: TGTGCCTGGGGACGGCCGGGACAGCCTGGAAACACCATATATTTT

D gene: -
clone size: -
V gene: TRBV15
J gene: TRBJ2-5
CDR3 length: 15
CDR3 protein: CATSRDRGAQETQYF
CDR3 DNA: TGTGCCACCAGCAGGGACCGTGGCGCTCAAGAGACCCAGTACTTC

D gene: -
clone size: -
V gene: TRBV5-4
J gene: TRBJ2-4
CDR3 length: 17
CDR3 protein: CASSLEGGGGAKNIQYF
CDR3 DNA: TGTGCCAGCAGCTTGGAGGGCGGAGGGGGAGCCAAAAACATTCAGTACTTC

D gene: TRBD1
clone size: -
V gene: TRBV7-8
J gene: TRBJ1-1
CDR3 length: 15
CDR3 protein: CASTNRGLLNTEAFF
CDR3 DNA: TGTGCCAGCACCAACAGGGGCCTCTTGAACACTGAAGCTTTCTTT

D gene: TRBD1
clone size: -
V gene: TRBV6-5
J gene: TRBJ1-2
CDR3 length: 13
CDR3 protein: CASRLGTGVGYTF
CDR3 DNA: TGTGCCTCTCGCCTTGGGACAGGGGTAGGCTACACCTTC

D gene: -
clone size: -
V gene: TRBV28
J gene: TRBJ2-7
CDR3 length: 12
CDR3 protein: CASSLIGYEQYF
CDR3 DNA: TGTGCCAGCAGTCTTATCGGTTACGAGCAGTACTTC

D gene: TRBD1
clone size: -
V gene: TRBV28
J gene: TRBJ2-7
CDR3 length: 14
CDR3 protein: CASTKDRGVYEQYF
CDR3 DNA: TGTGCCAGCACGAAGGACAGGGGGGTATACGAGCAGTACTTC

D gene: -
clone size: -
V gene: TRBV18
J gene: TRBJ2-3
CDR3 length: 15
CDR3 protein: CASSPLGLSTDTQYF
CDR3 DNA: TGTGCCAGCTCACCACTGGGACTTAGCACAGATACGCAGTATTTT

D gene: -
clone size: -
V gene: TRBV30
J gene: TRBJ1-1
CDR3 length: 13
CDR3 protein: CAWSNSMGSEAFF
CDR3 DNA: TGTGCCTGGAGTAACAGTATGGGATCTGAAGCTTTCTTT

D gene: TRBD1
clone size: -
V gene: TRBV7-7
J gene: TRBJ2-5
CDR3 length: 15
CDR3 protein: CASSSQGATQETQYF
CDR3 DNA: TGTGCCAGCAGCTCACAGGGGGCGACTCAAGAGACCCAGTACTTC

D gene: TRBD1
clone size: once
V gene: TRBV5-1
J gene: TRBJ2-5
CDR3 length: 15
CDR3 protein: CASSSLDRIGETQYF
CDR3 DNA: TGCGCCAGCAGCTCGTTGGACAGGATTGGAGAGACCCAGTACTTC

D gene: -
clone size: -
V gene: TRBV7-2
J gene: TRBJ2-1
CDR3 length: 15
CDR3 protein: CASSLEPMSGNEQFF
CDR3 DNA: TGTGCCAGCAGCTTAGAGCCGATGAGCGGCAATGAGCAGTTCTTC

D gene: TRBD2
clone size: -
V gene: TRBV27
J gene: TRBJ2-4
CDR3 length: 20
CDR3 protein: CASSSTSGSLGSRKRNIQYF
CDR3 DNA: TGTGCCAGCAGTTCGACTAGCGGGAGCCTGGGGAGTCGGAAACGGAACATTCAGTACTTC

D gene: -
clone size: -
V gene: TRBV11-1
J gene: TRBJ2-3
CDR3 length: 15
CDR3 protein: CASSLAPQGIDTQYF
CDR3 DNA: TGTGCCAGCAGCTTAGCGCCACAGGGAATAGATACGCAGTATTTT

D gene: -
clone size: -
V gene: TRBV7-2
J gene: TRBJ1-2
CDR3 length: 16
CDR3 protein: CASSLDTYEGFYGYTF
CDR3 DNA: TGTGCCAGCAGCTTAGATACTTACGAGGGATTCTATGGCTACACCTTC

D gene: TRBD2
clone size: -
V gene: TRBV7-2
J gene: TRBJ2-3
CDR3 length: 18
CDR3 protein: CASSAALAGVYRTDTQYF
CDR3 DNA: TGTGCCAGCAGCGCCGCACTAGCGGGAGTTTATCGCACAGATACGCAGTATTTT

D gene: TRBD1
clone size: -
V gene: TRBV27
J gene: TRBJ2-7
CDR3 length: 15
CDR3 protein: CASSSRGGAYGEQYF
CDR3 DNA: TGTGCCAGCAGTTCCCGAGGGGGCGCATACGGGGAGCAGTACTTC

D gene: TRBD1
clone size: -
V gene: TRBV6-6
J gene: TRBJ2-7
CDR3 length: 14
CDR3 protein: CASSSGDRGYEQYF
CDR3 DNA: TGTGCCAGCAGTTCCGGGGACAGGGGCTACGAGCAGTACTTC